What follows are 23 T cell receptor beta chains derived from one specimen sequenced in a study of T cells in Graves' hyperthyroidism and ophthalmopathy. RNA transcripts served as the template for amplifying TCR beta CDR3 regions. When the TCR CDR3 underwent first-round RT-PCR, the HTBI primer set was used. TCRdb itself ran the multiplex PCR reads through MiXCR, one entry per CDR3 protein. The sample holds fewer than 650,000 distinct CDR3 sequences, more than 13% seen once. The sequencing sample was made of blood. Receptor source: a woman under 30 with Graves' ophthalmopathy.

There are many counts of this clonotype. This chain joins TRBV11-2 and TRBJ2-1; D perhaps matches TRBD1 (6 bases). Per germline, CDR1 SGHAT and CDR2 FQNNGV. The ends were cut back, 5 bases at V and 3 bases at J, with 14 bases in the middle. The CDR3 has 15 residues. The CDR3 bases are TGTGCCAGCAGCCTAAGGGGGTCCTTCTACAATGAGCAGTTCTTC. Protein product: CASSLRGSFYNEQFF. The complete variable domain, with remaining parts taken from reference TRBV11-2 and TRBJ2-1, reads EAGVAQSPRYKIIEKRQSVAFWCNPISGHATLYWYQQILGQGPKLLIQFQNNGVVDDSQLPKDRFSAERLKGVDSTLKIQPAKLEDSAVYLCASSLRGSFYNEQFFGPGTRLTVL.

A single count supports this clonotype. This may be a read error, as it is one base from a much larger clone. DNA of the CDR3: TGCACCAGCAGCTTGGTATCCAGGGGTGGGAACACTGAAGCTTTCTTT. Translating gives CTSSLVSRGGNTEAFF. The chain carries TRBV5-1 and TRBJ1-1, with D possibly being TRBD1 (6 bases). This CDR3 has 16 amino acids. Looked up from germline, CDR1 is SGHRS and CDR2 is YFSETQ.

The table lists this clonotype with many counts. This chain links TRBV6-1 with TRBJ2-1; D is tentatively TRBD1 or TRBD2 (5 bases each). In germline, CDR1 is MNHNS, CDR2 SASEGT. V was cut by 0 bases and J by 4 bases, with 13 bases left in between. The CDR3 spans 16 residues. CDR3 sequence: CASSEAPGPYYNEQFF. In DNA, the CDR3 is TGTGCCAGCAGTGAAGCCCCGGGACCTTATTACAATGAGCAGTTCTTC.

Many counts were recorded for this clonotype. The chain combines TRBV3-1 with TRBJ2-1, with D hard to call. V lost 0 bases and J lost 4, with 7 bases in between. The CDR3 is 14 residues long. Germline CDR1 LGHDT, CDR2 YNNKEL (reference sequence). CDR3 residues: CASSQEWRYNEQFF. The CDR3 DNA sequence: TGTGCCAGCAGCCAAGAGTGGCGGTACAATGAGCAGTTCTTC.

In its sample, this clonotype was seen many times. The chain joins TRBV11-3 to TRBJ2-1; D is unclear. Trimming pared 5 bases from V and 6 bases from J, leaving 8 bases between. The germline CDR1 and CDR2 sequences are SGHNT and YENEEA. The CDR3 length is 12 residues. CDR3 loop: CASSVTGNEQFF. CDR3 nucleotides: TGTGCCAGCAGCGTAACTGGCAATGAGCAGTTCTTC.

This clonotype has a handful of counts. The V gene is TRBV6-2 or TRBV6-3, the J gene TRBJ2-3; D remains unclear. V was shortened by 1 base and J by 5 bases, with 7 bases between the two germline ends. The CDR3 runs to 13 residues. In germline, CDR1 is MNHEY, CDR2 SVGEGT. In nucleotides, the CDR3 is TGTGCCAGCAGTTACTTGGGGAAAGATACGCAGTATTTT. Its translation: CASSYLGKDTQYF.

This clonotype has at least ten counts. The chain uses TRBV20-1 and TRBJ2-7; TRBD1 might be the D (7 bases). Germline V gene data show CDR1 as DFQATT and CDR2 as SNEGSKA (reference sequence). The CDR3 consists of 14 residues. V gave up 8 bases and J gave up 0 bases, with 17 bases separating them. The CDR3 reads CSPRGTESSYEQYF. Here the CDR3 DNA reads TGCAGTCCCCGCGGGACAGAGAGCTCCTACGAGCAGTACTTC.

Ten or more counts support this clonotype. The chain carries TRBV30 and TRBJ2-1; the D gene is possibly TRBD1 (6 bases). The CDR3 contains 13 residues. Trimming cost V 7 bases and J 2 bases, with 12 bases left between them. Germline-derived CDR1 and CDR2 are GTSNPN and SVGIG (reference sequence). CDR3 residues: CASQGHAYNEQFF. DNA for the CDR3: TGTGCCTCACAGGGCCACGCCTACAATGAGCAGTTCTTC.

This clonotype was picked up many times. The chain is built from TRBV28 and TRBJ1-1; D is possibly TRBD1 (5 bases). CDR3 length: 14 residues. The V gene's germline CDR1 is MDHEN and CDR2 SYDVKM. Deletions cut 7 bases from V and 0 bases from J, with 12 bases between. CDR3 in DNA: TGTGCCAGCACCCGGGGACCTCTGAACACTGAAGCTTTCTTT. Its translation: CASTRGPLNTEAFF. Together with reference TRBV28 and TRBJ1-1, the CDR3 gives the full variable domain: DVKVTQSSRYLVKRTGEKVFLECVQDMDHENMFWYRQDPGLGLRLIYFSYDVKMKEKGDIPEGYSVSREKKERFSLILESASTNQTSMYLCASTRGPLNTEAFFGQGTRLTVV.

The CDR3 here is CASSLGPAVAKNIQYF. CDR3 sequence (DNA): TGTGCCAGCAGCTTAGGGCCGGCGGTAGCCAAAAACATTCAGTACTTC. The chain combines TRBV7-9 with TRBJ2-4; no clear D gene. The V end was cut by 1 base, the J end by 0 bases, with 10 bases between. Germline CDR1 is SEHNR and CDR2 is FQNEAQ (reference sequence). The CDR3 spans 16 residues.

The chain has TRBV28 and TRBJ1-4; 10 bases fit TRBD1. Per germline, CDR1 MDHEN and CDR2 SYDVKM. This CDR3 is built from 15 residues. V trimming: 5 bases; J trimming: 7 bases; junction bases outside the gene matches: 7. The CDR3: CASSPRQGAREKLFF. DNA of the CDR3: TGTGCCAGCAGTCCCAGACAGGGGGCACGTGAAAAACTGTTTTTT. Variable domain in full (rest from reference TRBV28 and TRBJ1-4): DVKVTQSSRYLVKRTGEKVFLECVQDMDHENMFWYRQDPGLGLRLIYFSYDVKMKEKGDIPEGYSVSREKKERFSLILESASTNQTSMYLCASSPRQGAREKLFFGSGTQLSVL.

This clonotype was observed at least ten times. V gene TRBV28 combines with J gene TRBJ2-5, with 7 bases that match TRBD1. Trimming took 6 bases from V and 5 from J; bases not matched to a gene: 9. The CDR3 is made up of 14 amino acids. Germline CDR1 reads MDHEN; CDR2 reads SYDVKM. The DNA of the CDR3 is TGTGCCAGCAGCCAGCAAACAGGGGTCGAGACCCAGTACTTC. Its protein is CASSQQTGVETQYF.

There are a few counts of this clonotype. In DNA form, the CDR3 reads TGTGCCAGCATGCCCGGGACAGACTCCTACAATGAGCAGTTCTTC. It encodes CASMPGTDSYNEQFF. This chain links TRBV4-2 with TRBJ2-1; 7 bases match TRBD1. There are 15 residues in the CDR3. The J segment lost 0 bases and the V segment lost 7 bases, leaving 6 bases of the junction unmatched. Germline-derived CDR1 and CDR2 are LGHNA and YNFKEQ.

This clonotype has ten or more counts. The chain joins TRBV2 to TRBJ1-5; a possible D gene is TRBD1 (6 bases). CDR3 length equals 15 residues. Trimming took 7 bases from V and 7 from J, leaving 20 bases between them. Germline CDR1 and CDR2: SNHLY and FYNNEI. CDR3 in amino acids: CASKSGTGGQQPQHF. Written as DNA, the CDR3 is TGTGCCAGCAAATCCGGGACCGGGGGGCAACAGCCCCAGCATTTT. Filled out from reference TRBV2 and TRBJ1-5, the complete variable domain reads EPEVTQTPSHQVTQMGQEVILRCVPISNHLYFYWYRQILGQKVEFLVSFYNNEISEKSEIFDDQFSVERPDGSNFTLKIRSTKLEDSAMYFCASKSGTGGQQPQHFGDGTRLSIL.

This clonotype was observed a few times. V usage is TRBV27 and J usage is TRBJ1-1; 7 positions agree with TRBD1. The CDR3 spans 15 residues. J was trimmed by 11 bases and V by 0 bases; bases with no gene match: 12. Germline V gives CDR1 MNHEY, CDR2 SMNVEV (reference sequence). CDR3 DNA: TGTGCCAGCAGTTTATCCTACTCCACACCACAGGGGGCTTTCTTT. It codes for CASSLSYSTPQGAFF.

This clonotype was seen at least ten times. The genes are TRBV27 and TRBJ2-5, with 8 bases lining up with TRBD2. V trimming: 5 bases; J trimming: 3 bases; junction bases outside the gene matches: 8. The CDR3 contains 15 residues. CDR1 is MNHEY, CDR2 SMNVEV, per germline (reference sequence). The CDR3 region has the DNA TGTGCCAGCAGTCAAACTAGCGGAAGTAAAGAGACCCAGTACTTC. Translation gives CASSQTSGSKETQYF.

This clonotype was counted a few times. The chain carries TRBV19 and TRBJ2-7; D gene ambiguous. Deletions cut 1 base from V and 1 base from J, with 11 bases between. Germline V lookup: CDR1 LNHDA, CDR2 SQIVND (reference sequence). CDR3 size: 15 residues. The chain's CDR3 is CASSIGAQVSYEQYF. CDR3 bases: TGTGCCAGTAGTATAGGGGCTCAGGTATCCTACGAGCAGTACTTC.

There are a few counts of this clonotype. The chain couples TRBV7-9 to TRBJ2-1; 8 nucleotides match TRBD1. Losses at the gene ends were 2 bases for V and 8 bases for J; bases not matched to a gene: 8. Germline CDR1 SEHNR, CDR2 FQNEAQ (reference sequence). The CDR3 sequence is 15 residues long. The CDR3 region is CASSLRNQGADEQFF. CDR3 DNA sequence: TGTGCCAGCAGCTTAAGGAACCAGGGGGCGGATGAGCAGTTCTTC.

The V call is TRBV7-3, the J call TRBJ1-1; a possible D gene is TRBD1 (5 bases). The CDR3 has 16 amino acids. V lost 4 bases, J lost 1 base, and 16 bases lay in between. Germline V gives CDR1 SGHTA, CDR2 FQGTGA. The CDR3 sequence is CASSSQPGTGNTEAFF. CDR3 nucleotide sequence: TGTGCCAGCAGCTCTCAACCCGGGACTGGGAACACTGAAGCTTTCTTT.

This clonotype was seen many times. The rearrangement links TRBV4-1 to TRBJ2-5; a weak D match, TRBD2 (6 bases). Germline CDR1 and CDR2: MGHRA and YSYEKL. The ends were cut back, 3 bases at V and 2 bases at J, with 13 bases in the middle. The CDR3 is 15 amino acids. CDR3 loop: CASSHGGRLQETQYF. CDR3 DNA sequence: TGCGCCAGCAGCCATGGGGGGAGACTTCAAGAGACCCAGTACTTC.

There are many counts of this clonotype. The genes are TRBV7-6 and TRBJ2-3; 9 positions agree with TRBD1. The germline V gene has CDR1 SGHVS and CDR2 FNYEAQ. CDR3 size: 15 residues. J lost 3 bases, V lost 6 bases, and 7 bases had no gene match. CDR3 DNA: TGTGCCAGCAGAGCCGGGACAGGGAGTACAGATACGCAGTATTTT. It specifies CASRAGTGSTDTQYF.

V and J are TRBV9 and TRBJ1-1; D is undetermined. Germline CDR1 reads SGDLS; CDR2 reads YYNGEE. This CDR3 is 14 amino acids long. Trimming pared 5 bases from V and 3 bases from J, leaving 14 bases between. The CDR3 reads CASSEGWVDTEAFF. CDR3 sequence (DNA): TGTGCCAGCAGTGAAGGGTGGGTGGACACTGAAGCTTTCTTT. Filled out from reference TRBV9 and TRBJ1-1, the complete variable domain reads DSGVTQTPKHLITATGQRVTLRCSPRSGDLSVYWYQQSLDQGLQFLIQYYNGEERAKGNILERFSAQQFPDLHSELNLSSLELGDSALYFCASSEGWVDTEAFFGQGTRLTVV.

This chain links TRBV28 with TRBJ2-4; D not certain. This CDR3 is built from 16 residues. CDR1 is MDHEN, CDR2 SYDVKM, per germline. Between the trimmed V and J ends, which lost 7 bases and 2 bases, there was a span of 18 bases. The chain's CDR3 is CASTHTPGLTKNIQYF. CDR3 in DNA: TGTGCCAGCACTCACACCCCCGGTTTAACCAAAAACATTCAGTACTTC. Using reference TRBV28 and TRBJ2-4 for the parts outside the CDR3, the full variable domain is DVKVTQSSRYLVKRTGEKVFLECVQDMDHENMFWYRQDPGLGLRLIYFSYDVKMKEKGDIPEGYSVSREKKERFSLILESASTNQTSMYLCASTHTPGLTKNIQYFGAGTRLSVL.